Presented here are 24 T cell receptor beta chains from one specimen sequenced in a study of blood T cells in healthy people across ages. Then a second PCR, running about 6 to 11 cycles, was carried out with a sample-barcoded 5' primer and a J-beta primer mix. From the 5' RACE reads, TCRdb called clonotypes with MiXCR, one entry per CDR3 protein. Counted here are about 1 million distinct CDR3 sequences, almost 25% occurring once; the ten biggest clones make up approximately 0.71%. This sample was also put to use in a study of T cells of mothers and their children.

The source material was blood. Receptors were obtained from a girl aged 2 to 10 in good health.

The rearrangement links TRBV6-2 or TRBV6-3 to TRBJ1-2; 7 bases map to TRBD1. V shed 7 bases and J 4 bases; nucleotides not matched to a gene: 6. This CDR3 is 13 amino acids long. Germline assignment: CDR1 MNHEY and CDR2 SVGEGT. CDR3 residues: CASNTTGFYGYTF. CDR3 sequence (DNA): TGTGCCAGCAACACGACAGGGTTCTATGGCTACACCTTC.

V is TRBV12-3 or TRBV12-4 and J is TRBJ2-7; 7 nucleotides match TRBD1. V trimming: 5 bases; J trimming: 3 bases; junction bases outside the gene matches: 7. The CDR3 is made up of 14 amino acids. CDR3 DNA: TGTGCCAGCAGTCTACAGGGGTCTTTCTACGAGCAGTACTTC. Protein: CASSLQGSFYEQYF.

The chain links TRBV7-9 to TRBJ1-2; perhaps TRBD1 as D (5 bases). Trimming removed 2 bases from V and 8 bases from J, with 24 bases in between. The CDR3 spans 17 residues. Germline-derived CDR1 and CDR2 are SEHNR and FQNEAQ (reference sequence). The DNA of the CDR3 is TGTGCCAGCAGCTTACCCTCAAACCCTACGGGGGTCGGGGGCTACACCTTC. Residues: CASSLPSNPTGVGGYTF. Full variable domain (missing parts from reference TRBV7-9 and TRBJ1-2): DTGVSQNPRHKITKRGQNVTFRCDPISEHNRLYWYRQTLGQGPEFLTYFQNEAQLEKSRLLSDRFSAERPKGSFSTLEIQRTEQGDSAMYLCASSLPSNPTGVGGYTFGSGTRLTVV.

V is TRBV6-2 or TRBV6-3 and J is TRBJ2-5; TRBD2 aligns across 7 bases. In germline, CDR1 is MNHEY, CDR2 SVGEGT. The CDR3 totals 15 residues. With V trimmed by 1 base and J by 5 bases, 7 bases remained unmatched. In DNA, the CDR3 is TGTGCCAGCAGTTACTGGGCGGGAGATCGGGAGACCCAGTACTTC. It codes for CASSYWAGDRETQYF.

The chain combines TRBV4-2 with TRBJ2-1; tentative D call: TRBD2 (6 bases). CDR1 is LGHNA and CDR2 is YNFKEQ in the germline V gene. This CDR3 spans 15 amino acids. Trimming took off 1 base at V and 7 bases at J, with 14 bases between the two ends. The chain's CDR3 is CASSQAREAVNEQFF. The CDR3 DNA sequence: TGTGCCAGCAGCCAAGCCAGGGAGGCAGTTAATGAGCAGTTCTTC.

V gene TRBV6-1 combines with J gene TRBJ2-5; 7 positions agree with TRBD2. The DNA end is a closer match to TRBJ2-1, so the J assignment may be wrong. This CDR3 is 12 amino acids long. The V gene's germline CDR1 is MNHNS and CDR2 SASEGT. CDR3 in DNA: TGTGCCAGCAGTTCTAGCGGTCCAGAGCAGTTCTTC. The encoded protein is CASSSSGPEQFF.

In this sample, this clonotype turned up a few times. This sequence joins TRBV7-9 and TRBJ1-1; D perhaps matches TRBD1 (5 bases). The V gene's germline CDR1 is SEHNR and CDR2 FQNEAQ (reference sequence). This CDR3 spans 15 amino acids. V gave up 5 bases and J gave up 0 bases, with 13 bases separating them. This CDR3 is CASSISTVLNTEAFF. CDR3 nucleotide sequence: TGTGCCAGCAGCATCTCGACAGTACTGAACACTGAAGCTTTCTTT.

This clonotype has just a few counts. The chain carries TRBV4-3 and TRBJ1-4; D not resolved. The CDR3 is 13 amino acids. Trimming removed 5 bases at V and 8 bases at J, with 12 bases between. Germline V gene sequence: CDR1 LGHNA, CDR2 YSLEER. In DNA, the CDR3 is TGCGCCAGCAGCTCCCGACAAGGCGAAAAACTGTTTTTT. Translating it yields CASSSRQGEKLFF.

The chain uses TRBV20-1 and TRBJ2-1; TRBD2 is a possible D gene (6 bases). V shed 3 bases and J shed 6 bases, with 9 bases lying between them. The CDR3 has 12 residues. Germline assignment: CDR1 DFQATT and CDR2 SNEGSKA (reference sequence). The CDR3 nucleotides read TGCAGTGCTAGCCTTAGCGGCAATGAGCAGTTCTTC. Protein product: CSASLSGNEQFF.

This clonotype was seen a few times. The junction shows a germline mismatch at one end, possibly a read error. The rearrangement joins TRBV7-2 to TRBJ2-1, with a weak D call TRBD1 (5 bases). Looked up from germline, CDR1 is SGHTA and CDR2 is FQGNSA. This CDR3 has 13 residues. As DNA, the CDR3 is TGTGCCGGCAGCTTAGACAGCTACAATGAGCAGTTCTTC. Translated, it gives CAGSLDSYNEQFF.

This clonotype was counted only a few times. This sequence joins TRBV5-5 and TRBJ2-5; 10 nucleotides align to TRBD2. The trim removed 0 bases at V and 5 bases at J, leaving 7 bases unmatched. The germline CDR1 and CDR2 sequences are SGHKS and YYEKEE (reference sequence). This CDR3 spans 16 amino acids. CDR3 nucleotide sequence: TGTGCCAGCAGCTTGGGTCTAGCGGGGGATCGGGAGACCCAGTACTTC. This encodes CASSLGLAGDRETQYF.

This clonotype came up a few times. The chain is built from TRBV9 and TRBJ2-5; D may be TRBD2 (6 bases). Germline V gene data show CDR1 as SGDLS and CDR2 as YYNGEE. This CDR3 comprises 13 residues. Trimming removed 4 bases from V and 4 bases from J, with 11 bases in between. For the CDR3, the DNA is TGTGCCAGCAGCCGGGAGACGGGAGAGACCCAGTACTTC. Its translation: CASSRETGETQYF.

This clonotype was counted between two and nine times. This sequence joins TRBV7-9 and TRBJ2-2; D not certain. Per germline, CDR1 SEHNR and CDR2 FQNEAQ (reference sequence). Trimming cost V 3 bases and J 0 bases, with 8 bases left between them. The CDR3 is 15 amino acids. The CDR3 DNA is TGTGCCAGCAGCTTTACCGACACGAACACCGGGGAGCTGTTTTTT. It is translated as CASSFTDTNTGELFF.

This clonotype was seen more than once but under ten times. V gene TRBV6-2 or TRBV6-3 combines with J gene TRBJ2-3; 7 bases match TRBD2. V lost 0 bases, J lost 3 bases, and 6 bases stayed unmatched. Per germline, CDR1 MNHEY and CDR2 SVGEGT. This CDR3 contains 16 residues. The CDR3 sequence is CASSYSMAGVTDTQYF. CDR3 nucleotides: TGTGCCAGCAGTTACTCGATGGCGGGAGTGACAGATACGCAGTATTTT.

This CDR3 is CASSQDGGQKKTQYF. In DNA, the CDR3 is TGTGCCAGCAGCCAAGATGGGGGACAAAAGAAGACCCAGTACTTC. The V call is TRBV3-1, the J call TRBJ2-5; a weak D match, TRBD1 (6 bases). This CDR3 contains 15 residues. V was clipped by 0 bases and J by 6 bases, with 14 bases between them. In germline, CDR1 is LGHDT, CDR2 YNNKEL (reference sequence).

The chain is built from TRBV4-2 and TRBJ2-7; 7 positions agree with TRBD2. The germline CDR1 and CDR2 sequences are LGHNA and YNFKEQ. The J segment lost 7 bases and the V segment lost 0 bases, leaving 9 bases of the junction unmatched. The CDR3 extends over 15 amino acids. The CDR3 protein is CASSQDAGDSGEQYF. The CDR3 nucleotides read TGTGCCAGCAGCCAAGATGCGGGGGACTCGGGGGAGCAGTACTTC.

This clonotype was counted a few times. The V gene is TRBV6-5, the J gene TRBJ1-2, with 7 bases fitting TRBD1. J gave up 6 bases and V 5 bases, and 6 bases lay outside the gene matches. This CDR3 spans 13 amino acids. CDR1 is MNHEY and CDR2 is SVGAGI in the germline V gene. The CDR3 region has the DNA TGTGCCAGCAGTGGCGGACAGGTGAATGGCTACACCTTC. This codes for CASSGGQVNGYTF.

V usage is TRBV5-1 and J usage is TRBJ2-7; possibly TRBD2 for D (6 bases). Germline V CDR1 and CDR2: SGHRS, YFSETQ. Trimming removed 0 bases from V and 5 bases from J, with 15 bases in between. CDR3 size: 15 residues. The CDR3 region is CASSLVGGPSNEQYF. As DNA, the CDR3 is TGCGCCAGCAGCTTGGTCGGGGGACCGTCTAACGAGCAGTACTTC.

This clonotype has only a few counts. The chain joins TRBV28 to TRBJ2-5; 9 bases match TRBD2. CDR1 MDHEN and CDR2 SYDVKM come from the germline V gene. The CDR3 runs to 17 residues. The ends lost 3 bases at V and 4 bases at J; junction bases unmatched: 12. This chain's CDR3 is CASSFPWGSGSRETQYF. CDR3 coding DNA: TGTGCCAGCAGTTTTCCCTGGGGTAGCGGGAGTCGAGAGACCCAGTACTTC.

Note on this clonotype: An end of the junction does not agree with germline; a read error may underlie this. This rearrangement joins TRBV12-3 or TRBV12-4 to TRBJ2-1; D gene ambiguous. This CDR3 is built from 14 residues. CDR3 loop: CASSLGPPCNEQFF. CDR3 bases: TGCGCCAGCAGTTTGGGTCCCCCCTGCAATGAGCAGTTCTTC.

This clonotype was seen a handful of times. The CDR3 DNA follows: TGTGCCAGCAGCGCCCGGGCTCTAGCGGGAGGGAGGGAGACCCAGTACTTC. Its translation is CASSARALAGGRETQYF. The rearrangement links TRBV7-2 to TRBJ2-1; 12 bases are a match to TRBD2. The DNA end is a closer match to TRBJ2-5, so the J assignment may be wrong. This CDR3 contains 17 residues. The V gene's germline CDR1 is SGHTA and CDR2 FQGNSA.

The J gene is TRBJ2-7, the V gene TRBV24-1; 7 bases match TRBD1. The ends lost 4 bases at V and 1 base at J; junction bases unmatched: 3. The CDR3 length is 14 residues. Germline CDR1 KGHDR, CDR2 SFDVKD. The CDR3 DNA reads as TGTGCCACCAGTGACCAGGACAGGTCCTACGAGCAGTACTTC. Its translation is CATSDQDRSYEQYF.

The chain combines TRBV7-2 with TRBJ2-7, with TRBD2 identical over 9 bases. The V and J ends lost 5 bases and 5 bases, in that order; junction bases with no gene match: 10. The CDR3 consists of 15 residues. CDR1 and CDR2 from the germline V gene are SGHTA and FQGNSA. CDR3 sequence reads: CASSVVAGETDEQYF. Here the CDR3 DNA reads TGTGCCAGCAGCGTAGTAGCGGGAGAGACTGACGAGCAGTACTTC.

On this clonotype itself: One junction end disagrees with the germline gene, perhaps due to a read error. The CDR3 bases are TGTGCCAGCAGTTACCCGGGCCGGGACAAACTGTTCTTT. This sequence encodes CASSYPGRDKLFF. The chain has TRBV6-5 and TRBJ1-4, with D tentatively TRBD1 (6 bases). The germline CDR1 and CDR2 sequences are MNHEY and SVGAGI. The CDR3 sequence is 13 residues long.